Detailed here is one T cell receptor beta chain. V lost 1 base and J 9 bases, leaving 12 bases between the germline ends. CDR1 is SGHAT and CDR2 is FQNNGV in the germline V gene. The CDR3 runs to 13 residues. Original data processing: By means of reference gene primer amplification, nucleated cell counts were estimated. The table came from immunoSEQ multiplex PCR; TCRdb's copy has only in-frame clones and leaves some out. Clone size and V and J calls were adopted from that table, with D and trimming inferred from the DNA. The sample yields 120,000 to 150,000 clones, around 81% seen once. These data are taken from a study of blood T cell repertoires in COVID-19. Turning to the study itself: From the United States, Italy and Spain came samples of acute and convalescent COVID-19. In each case, the material was cDNA or gDNA derived from T cells, B-cell-depleted T cells, or PBMCs.

The genes are TRBV11-2 and TRBJ2-5, with D possibly matching TRBD2 (6 bases). This receptor was obtained from a woman between 35 and 50 years old with active or convalescent COVID-19. Source material: peripheral blood. CDR3: CASSLGWEAAQYF. The CDR3 DNA sequence: TGTGCCAGCAGCTTAGGCTGGGAGGCGGCCCAGTACTTC.